Included here is one TCR beta chain sequence, with context. As processed by the authors: Amplification of reference gene primers was used by the study to estimate nucleated cell counts. Sequenced by immunoSEQ multiplex PCR; TCRdb stores in-frame clones only, minus some. V and J calls and clone size are those listed in that table; D and trimming were worked out from the DNA. Of approximately 210,000 clones listed, approximately 90% are singletons. The CDR3 is made up of 13 amino acids. V shed 2 bases and J 8 bases; nucleotides not matched to a gene: 2. Germline values: CDR1 LGHDT, CDR2 YNNKEL (reference sequence). The entry originates in a study of blood T cell repertoires in COVID-19. The wider study: The samples span acute and convalescent COVID-19 from the United States, Italy and Spain. Sample material is recorded as cDNA or gDNA derived from T cells, B-cell-depleted T cells, or PBMCs.

Sequencing used peripheral blood. This sequence joins TRBV3-1 (or the pseudogene TRBV3-2) and TRBJ2-1; 8 bases map to TRBD2. This sequence originates from a man aged 35-49 years with acute or convalescent COVID-19. CDR3 DNA: TGTGCCAGCAGCCAATCCGGGAGGGATGAGCAGTTCTTC. It encodes CASSQSGRDEQFF.